This is a list of T cell receptor beta chains from one sample in a study of blood T cell repertoires in COVID-19. The protocol was immunoSEQ multiplex PCR, while the TCRdb copy is restricted to in-frame clones and leaves out a portion. The repertoire has 150,000 or so clones, about 90% of them found once; the top ten carry roughly 2%. The material sequenced was peripheral blood. All receptors come from a human donor in a cohort sampled during active COVID-19. The CDR3 runs from the conserved cysteine through the conserved F or W. A D gene is named only where the DNA matches it firmly. Only part of the rows carry a size: once, few, many, or a class if the clone is expanded.

d_gene: -
j_gene: TRBJ1-5
v_gene: TRBV28
abundance: -
CDR3nt: TGTGCCAGCAGGACAGGCGGTCAGCCCCAGCATTTT
CDR3aa: CASRTGGQPQHF

d_gene: -
j_gene: TRBJ1-6
v_gene: TRBV4-2
abundance: -
CDR3nt: TGTGCCAGCAGCCAAGCCCTAACCACCTATAATTCACCCCTCCACTTT
CDR3aa: CASSQALTTYNSPLHF

d_gene: -
j_gene: TRBJ1-6
v_gene: TRBV6-5
abundance: -
CDR3nt: TGTGCCAGCGTGGAGAGACAGTCTAATTCACCCCTCCACTTT
CDR3aa: CASVERQSNSPLHF

d_gene: TRBD1
j_gene: TRBJ2-7
v_gene: TRBV4-1
abundance: -
CDR3nt: TGCGCCAGCAGCCAAGGACAGGGGGTCTCCTACGAGCAGTACTTC
CDR3aa: CASSQGQGVSYEQYF

d_gene: -
j_gene: TRBJ1-1
v_gene: TRBV18
abundance: -
CDR3nt: TGTGCCAGCTCACCATCCTCGGCGGAGAACACTGAAGCTTTCTTT
CDR3aa: CASSPSSAENTEAFF

d_gene: TRBD2
j_gene: TRBJ2-3
v_gene: TRBV30
abundance: -
CDR3nt: TGTGCCTGGAGTTTGGGAGCTAGCGGGGGGGCCGTAGGGCAGTATTTT
CDR3aa: CAWSLGASGGAVGQYF

d_gene: -
j_gene: TRBJ2-3
v_gene: TRBV28
abundance: -
CDR3nt: TGTGCCAGCAGTACCGACAGAAACACAGATACGCAGTATTTT
CDR3aa: CASSTDRNTDTQYF

d_gene: TRBD1
j_gene: TRBJ2-1
v_gene: TRBV5-1
abundance: -
CDR3nt: TGCGCCAGCGCCCAAACCTTTAAGACAGGGGCTTCCCTTACCGGGCAGTTCTTC
CDR3aa: CASAQTFKTGASLTGQFF

d_gene: TRBD1
j_gene: TRBJ1-3
v_gene: TRBV3-1/TRBV3-2
abundance: -
CDR3nt: TGTGCCAGCAGCCAAGGCCAGGGGGAGGACACCATATATTTT
CDR3aa: CASSQGQGEDTIYF

d_gene: -
j_gene: TRBJ1-3
v_gene: TRBV9
abundance: -
CDR3nt: TGTGCCAGCAGCGCCCCCGGGACAACGGGAAACACCATATATTTT
CDR3aa: CASSAPGTTGNTIYF

d_gene: -
j_gene: TRBJ1-4
v_gene: TRBV2
abundance: once
CDR3nt: TGTGCCAGCAGTGCCTTACAGGGATCCGGTGAAAAACTGTTTTTT
CDR3aa: CASSALQGSGEKLFF

d_gene: -
j_gene: TRBJ2-3
v_gene: TRBV9
abundance: -
CDR3nt: TGTGCCAGCAGCGTTCAGGCCACGGTTGCAGATACGCAGTATTTT
CDR3aa: CASSVQATVADTQYF

d_gene: TRBD1
j_gene: TRBJ2-1
v_gene: TRBV4-2
abundance: once
CDR3nt: TGTGCCAGCAGCCCTAAATTCCGGGACAGTAATGAGCAGTTCTTC
CDR3aa: CASSPKFRDSNEQFF

d_gene: -
j_gene: TRBJ1-2
v_gene: TRBV28
abundance: -
CDR3nt: TGTGCCAGCAGTTTAGAACAGGAGTCCAGGGGCTACACCTTC
CDR3aa: CASSLEQESRGYTF

d_gene: -
j_gene: TRBJ2-7
v_gene: TRBV7-9
abundance: -
CDR3nt: TGTGCCAGCAGCTTAGGGGACTTCTCGGTGCGCTACGAGCAGTACTTC
CDR3aa: CASSLGDFSVRYEQYF

d_gene: TRBD2
j_gene: TRBJ2-1
v_gene: TRBV18
abundance: -
CDR3nt: TGTGCCAGCTCACCACCGTCCCAGCTAGTGATGAGGGAGGGTGAGCAGTTCTTC
CDR3aa: CASSPPSQLVMREGEQFF

d_gene: -
j_gene: TRBJ2-1
v_gene: TRBV5-6
abundance: once
CDR3nt: TGTGCCAGCAGCTTGGCCGTATGGACATTTGAGCAGTTCTTC
CDR3aa: CASSLAVWTFEQFF

d_gene: -
j_gene: TRBJ1-2
v_gene: TRBV30
abundance: few
CDR3nt: TGTGCCTGGAGTGATGGGACACACTATGGCTACACCTTC
CDR3aa: CAWSDGTHYGYTF

d_gene: TRBD2
j_gene: TRBJ2-7
v_gene: TRBV27
abundance: -
CDR3nt: TGTGCCAGCAGTTGGAATCGACTAGCGGGAGTAGCCGAGCAGTACTTC
CDR3aa: CASSWNRLAGVAEQYF

d_gene: TRBD2
j_gene: TRBJ2-5
v_gene: TRBV3-1/TRBV3-2
abundance: once
CDR3nt: TGTGCCAGCAGCCAAGATCTACTAGCGTTCCCGGGCCGGGGAGAGACCCAGTACTTC
CDR3aa: CASSQDLLAFPGRGETQYF

d_gene: -
j_gene: TRBJ2-7
v_gene: TRBV5-1
abundance: -
CDR3nt: TGCGCCAGCAGCTTGAATCAGGTACCCGGCGAGCAGTACTTC
CDR3aa: CASSLNQVPGEQYF

d_gene: TRBD1
j_gene: TRBJ1-1
v_gene: TRBV9
abundance: -
CDR3nt: TGTGCCAGCAGCGTAGGACAGGGGCGGTCGGGAGTGGCTTTCTTT
CDR3aa: CASSVGQGRSGVAFF

d_gene: TRBD1
j_gene: TRBJ2-7
v_gene: TRBV12-5
abundance: once
CDR3nt: TGTGCTAGTGGTTCAGGGGACAGTCCCTACGAGCAGTACTTC
CDR3aa: CASGSGDSPYEQYF

d_gene: TRBD2
j_gene: TRBJ2-3
v_gene: TRBV7-8
abundance: -
CDR3nt: TGTGCCAGCAGCTTAGCGCTAGCGGGAGGCCCAGATACGCAGTATTTT
CDR3aa: CASSLALAGGPDTQYF

d_gene: TRBD1
j_gene: TRBJ2-6
v_gene: TRBV2
abundance: -
CDR3nt: TGTGCCAGCAGTGTATTTACAGGGGGCACTGGGGCCAACGTCCTGACTTTC
CDR3aa: CASSVFTGGTGANVLTF

d_gene: TRBD2
j_gene: TRBJ2-1
v_gene: TRBV6-5
abundance: -
CDR3nt: TGTGCCAGCAGTCTTAGCGGGAGGGCCTCGGATGAGCAGTTCTTC
CDR3aa: CASSLSGRASDEQFF

d_gene: -
j_gene: TRBJ2-1
v_gene: TRBV19
abundance: -
CDR3nt: TGTGCCAGTAGTATGAGCAATGAGCAGTTCTTC
CDR3aa: CASSMSNEQFF

d_gene: -
j_gene: TRBJ2-2
v_gene: TRBV11-3
abundance: -
CDR3nt: TGTGCCAGCAGCTTAATCGGGGACGGGGAGCTGTTTTTT
CDR3aa: CASSLIGDGELFF

d_gene: -
j_gene: TRBJ2-1
v_gene: TRBV9
abundance: once
CDR3nt: TGTGCCAGCAGCGTAGACAGCTCCTACAATGAGCAGTTCTTC
CDR3aa: CASSVDSSYNEQFF

d_gene: -
j_gene: TRBJ2-2
v_gene: TRBV4-3
abundance: -
CDR3nt: TGCGCCAGCAGCCAACTCACCGGGGAGCTGTTTTTT
CDR3aa: CASSQLTGELFF

d_gene: -
j_gene: TRBJ1-3
v_gene: TRBV9
abundance: -
CDR3nt: TGTGCCAGCAGCGTAGACAGTCCTGGAAACACCATATATTTT
CDR3aa: CASSVDSPGNTIYF

d_gene: TRBD2
j_gene: TRBJ2-2
v_gene: TRBV7-2
abundance: -
CDR3nt: TGTGCCAGCAGCGTAGCGGGGGCCCCGAACACCGGGGAGCTGTTTTTT
CDR3aa: CASSVAGAPNTGELFF

d_gene: TRBD1
j_gene: TRBJ1-1
v_gene: TRBV7-3
abundance: once
CDR3nt: TGTGCCAGCAGCGTAACAGGGGGGGTAACTGAAGCTTTCTTT
CDR3aa: CASSVTGGVTEAFF

d_gene: TRBD2
j_gene: TRBJ2-7
v_gene: TRBV7-9
abundance: few
CDR3nt: TGTGCCAGCCAGGGGACTAGCGGTTTCTACGAGCAGTACTTC
CDR3aa: CASQGTSGFYEQYF

d_gene: TRBD1
j_gene: TRBJ1-6
v_gene: TRBV19
abundance: -
CDR3nt: TGTGCCAGCAACCCGGGACAGTCAAATTCACCCCTCCACTTT
CDR3aa: CASNPGQSNSPLHF